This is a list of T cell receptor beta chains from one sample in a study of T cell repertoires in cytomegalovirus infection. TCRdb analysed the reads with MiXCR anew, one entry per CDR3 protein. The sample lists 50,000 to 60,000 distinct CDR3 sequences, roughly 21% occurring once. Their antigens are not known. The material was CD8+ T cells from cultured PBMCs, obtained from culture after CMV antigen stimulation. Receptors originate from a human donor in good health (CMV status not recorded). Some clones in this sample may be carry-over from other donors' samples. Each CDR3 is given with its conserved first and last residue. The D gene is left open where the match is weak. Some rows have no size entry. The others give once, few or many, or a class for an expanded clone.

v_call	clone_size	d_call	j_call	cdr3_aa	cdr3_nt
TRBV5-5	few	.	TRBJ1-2	CASSLEGRTFYGYTF	TGTGCCAGCAGCTTGGAGGGACGGACCTTTTATGGCTACACCTTC
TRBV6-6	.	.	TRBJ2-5	CASSYSVPLEETQYF	TGTGCCAGCAGTTACTCAGTGCCCCTAGAAGAGACCCAGTACTTC
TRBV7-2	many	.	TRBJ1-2	CASFQGIYGYTF	TGTGCCAGCTTCCAGGGGATCTATGGCTACACCTTC
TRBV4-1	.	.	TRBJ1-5	CASSQALGQRGNQPQHF	TGCGCCAGCAGCCAAGCTTTGGGACAACGTGGCAATCAGCCCCAGCATTTT
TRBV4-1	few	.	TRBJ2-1	CASSHPDRSSYNEQFF	TGCGCCAGCAGCCACCCCGACAGGAGCTCCTACAATGAGCAGTTCTTC
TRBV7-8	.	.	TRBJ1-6	CASSLDRSSYNSPLHF	TGTGCCAGCAGCTTAGACAGGAGCTCCTATAATTCACCCCTCCACTTT
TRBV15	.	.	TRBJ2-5	CATSLGGRGASETYF	TGTGCCACCAGTCTCGGGGGCCGGGGGGCCTCCGAAACGTACTTC
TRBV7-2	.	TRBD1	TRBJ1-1	CASSTGQGKNTEAFF	TGTGCCAGCAGCACGGGACAGGGAAAGAACACTGAAGCTTTCTTT
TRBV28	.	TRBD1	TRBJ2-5	CASSPGTGIQETQYF	TGTGCCAGCAGCCCCGGGACAGGGATCCAAGAGACCCAGTACTTC
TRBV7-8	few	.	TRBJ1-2	CASSSGRSLYGYTF	TGTGCCAGCAGCTCTGGACGGAGTCTCTATGGCTACACCTTC
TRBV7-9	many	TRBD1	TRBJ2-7	CASSPRDSLYEQYF	TGTGCCAGCAGCCCCAGGGACAGCCTCTACGAGCAGTACTTC
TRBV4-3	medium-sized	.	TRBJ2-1	CASSQDIGVTGNWDNEQFF	TGCGCCAGCAGCCAAGATATCGGGGTGACGGGGAATTGGGACAATGAGCAGTTCTTC
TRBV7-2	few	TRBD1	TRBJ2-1	CASRSAGGSYNEQFF	TGTGCCAGCAGGTCAGCAGGGGGCTCCTACAATGAGCAGTTCTTC
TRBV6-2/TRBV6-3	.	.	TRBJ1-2	CASNSRGVYGYTF	TGTGCCAGCAATAGCCGGGGCGTCTATGGCTACACCTTC
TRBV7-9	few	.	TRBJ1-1	CASGGRAFF	TGTGCCAGCGGGGGAAGAGCTTTCTTT
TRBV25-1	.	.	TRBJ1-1	CASSEKLGGTEAFF	TGTGCCAGCAGTGAAAAGCTGGGGGGGACTGAAGCTTTCTTT
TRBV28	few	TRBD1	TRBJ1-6	CASSSVRDRYNSPLHF	TGTGCCAGCAGCTCCGTCCGGGACAGGTATAATTCACCCCTCCACTTT
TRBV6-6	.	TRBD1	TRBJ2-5	CASTRRDRVEETQYF	TGTGCCAGCACCCGCCGGGACAGGGTGGAAGAGACCCAGTACTTC
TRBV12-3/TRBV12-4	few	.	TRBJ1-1	CASSFEQNTEAFF	TGTGCCAGCAGTTTTGAGCAGAACACTGAAGCTTTCTTT
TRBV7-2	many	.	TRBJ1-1	CASSLDGDMNTEAFF	TGTGCCAGCAGCTTAGACGGGGATATGAACACTGAAGCTTTCTTT
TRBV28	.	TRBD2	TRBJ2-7	CASSLVLAGAWYF	TGTGCCAGCAGTTTGGTACTAGCGGGGGCCTGGTACTTC
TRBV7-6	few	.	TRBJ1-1	CASRPPPYTEAFF	TGTGCCAGCAGGCCTCCCCCCTACACTGAAGCTTTCTTT
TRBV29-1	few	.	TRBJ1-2	CSVASGTNYGYTF	TGCAGCGTAGCTTCCGGGACAAACTATGGCTACACCTTC
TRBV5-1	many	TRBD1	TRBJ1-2	CASSLEGTGSDGYTF	TGCGCCAGCAGCTTGGAAGGGACAGGGTCAGATGGCTACACCTTC
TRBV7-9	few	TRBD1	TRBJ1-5	CASSLGGQINQPQHF	TGTGCCAGCAGCTTAGGGGGACAGATCAATCAGCCCCAGCATTTT
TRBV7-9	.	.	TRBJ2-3	CASSFDYGIDTQYF	TGTGCCAGCAGCTTCGATTACGGGATAGATACGCAGTATTTT
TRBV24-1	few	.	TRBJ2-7	CATSDATGSYEQYF	TGTGCCACCAGTGACGCGACAGGCTCCTACGAGCAGTACTTC